The rows below give T cell receptor beta chains drawn from one sample of a study of blood T cell repertoires in COVID-19. The method was immunoSEQ multiplex PCR; TCRdb's version includes in-frame clones alone and lacks a portion of them. The sample contains 100,000 or so clones, roughly four fifths of which appear only once. Sequencing was done on a sample of peripheral blood. The receptors derive from a man between 45 and 60 years old with active or convalescent COVID-19. CDR3s include the opening cysteine and the closing phenylalanine or tryptophan.

v_gene: TRBV19; j_gene: TRBJ1-1; CDR3aa: CASSPQGMGTEAFF
v_gene: TRBV2; j_gene: TRBJ2-1; CDR3aa: CASRDQGSSYNEQFF
v_gene: TRBV9; j_gene: TRBJ2-3; CDR3aa: CASSVDLASTDTQYF
v_gene: TRBV28; j_gene: TRBJ2-1; CDR3aa: CASSPGQDPYNEQFF
v_gene: TRBV19; j_gene: TRBJ1-1; CDR3aa: CASKTGTGGTEAFF
v_gene: TRBV7-2; j_gene: TRBJ1-1; CDR3aa: CASSQDTLNTEAFF
v_gene: TRBV4-3; j_gene: TRBJ2-2; CDR3aa: CASSQGGQGRYTGELFF
v_gene: TRBV11-2; j_gene: TRBJ1-5; CDR3aa: CASSLTTGARGDQPQHF
v_gene: TRBV7-8; j_gene: TRBJ1-3; CDR3aa: CASSPIEGAAGNTIYF
v_gene: TRBV11-2; j_gene: TRBJ1-1; CDR3aa: CASSSNRFGTEAFF
v_gene: TRBV6-5; j_gene: TRBJ1-1; CDR3aa: CASIPGASNTEAFF
v_gene: TRBV4-1; j_gene: TRBJ2-5; CDR3aa: CASSQDLGTGGEETQYF
v_gene: TRBV19; j_gene: TRBJ2-4; CDR3aa: CASSIAGLFLLAKNIQYF
v_gene: TRBV5-5; j_gene: TRBJ2-3; CDR3aa: CASSFQGGDTQYF
v_gene: TRBV5-1; j_gene: TRBJ2-5; CDR3aa: CASSLLTEETQYF
v_gene: TRBV6-4; j_gene: TRBJ2-3; CDR3aa: CASSRQQFTDTQYF
v_gene: TRBV28; j_gene: TRBJ1-5; CDR3aa: CASTRTARISNQPQHF
v_gene: TRBV12-3/TRBV12-4; j_gene: TRBJ1-3; CDR3aa: CASNQGSGNTIYF